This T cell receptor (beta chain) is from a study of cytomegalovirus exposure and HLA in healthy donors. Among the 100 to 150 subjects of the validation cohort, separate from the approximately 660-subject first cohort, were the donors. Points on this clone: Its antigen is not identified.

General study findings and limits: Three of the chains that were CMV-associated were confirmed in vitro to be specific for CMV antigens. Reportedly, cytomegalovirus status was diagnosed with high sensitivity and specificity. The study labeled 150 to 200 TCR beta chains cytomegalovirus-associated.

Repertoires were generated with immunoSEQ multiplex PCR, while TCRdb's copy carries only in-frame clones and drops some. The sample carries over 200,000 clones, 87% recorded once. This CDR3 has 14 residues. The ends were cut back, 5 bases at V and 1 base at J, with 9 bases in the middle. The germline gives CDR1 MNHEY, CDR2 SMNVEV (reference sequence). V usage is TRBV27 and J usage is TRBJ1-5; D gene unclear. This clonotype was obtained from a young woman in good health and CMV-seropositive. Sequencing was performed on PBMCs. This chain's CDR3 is CASSEGLSNQPQHF. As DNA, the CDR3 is TGTGCCAGCAGTGAGGGTTTGAGCAATCAGCCCCAGCATTTT.